Listed below are T cell receptor beta chains from one sample, sequenced in a study of T cell responses to AZD1222 COVID-19 vaccine. Sequencing was performed with immunoSEQ multiplex PCR; in TCRdb, only in-frame clones are kept and a portion is missing. The data contain more than 95,000 clones, about 90% of them singletons. This material consisted of peripheral blood, taken 28 days after the second AZD1222 dose. The receptors were gathered from an adult who received the AZD1222 COVID-19 vaccine. CDR3s include the opening cysteine and the closing phenylalanine or tryptophan. The D gene is left open where the match is weak. A clone size is listed for some rows: how often the clone was seen (once, few, many), or a class if it is expanded.

j_call d_call clone_size v_call cdr3_aa cdr3_nt
TRBJ2-1 NA NA TRBV10-1 CASSERLDLNEQFF TGCGCCAGCAGTGAAAGACTAGATCTCAATGAGCAGTTCTTC
TRBJ1-5 NA NA TRBV11-2 CASSISSNQPQHF TGTGCCAGCAGCATATCTAGCAATCAGCCCCAGCATTTT
TRBJ2-1 NA NA TRBV6-4 CASSDGQGANEQFF TGTGCCAGCAGTGACGGTCAGGGCGCCAATGAGCAGTTCTTC
TRBJ2-2 NA NA TRBV5-1 CASSFGGNTGELFF TGCGCCAGCAGCTTTGGGGGGAACACCGGGGAGCTGTTTTTT
TRBJ1-2 NA once TRBV5-1 CASTDSGSYGYTF TGCGCCAGCACTGACTCGGGTTCTTATGGCTACACCTTC
TRBJ2-2 NA NA TRBV5-6 CASSLFGGYTGELFF TGTGCCAGCAGCTTGTTCGGGGGTTACACCGGGGAGCTGTTTTTT
TRBJ2-1 NA NA TRBV6-6 CASSYSHNEQFF TGTGCCAGCAGTTATTCTCACAATGAGCAGTTCTTC
TRBJ2-7 NA once TRBV9 CASSVGIDRDEQYF TGTGCCAGCAGCGTAGGGATAGACCGAGACGAGCAGTACTTC
TRBJ1-6 TRBD1 NA TRBV9 CASSVATGTGGPSPLHF TGTGCCAGCAGCGTAGCTACTGGGACAGGGGGCCCCTCACCCCTCCACTTT
TRBJ1-1 NA NA TRBV5-4 CALGVGALTEAFF TGTGCCCTGGGGGTGGGTGCGCTCACTGAAGCTTTCTTT
TRBJ1-1 NA NA TRBV29-1 CSVYRRNTEAFF TGCAGCGTTTACAGGAGGAACACTGAAGCTTTCTTT
TRBJ2-3 TRBD2 NA TRBV6-2/TRBV6-3 CASSWRLAGSSYGDTQYF TGTGCCAGCAGTTGGCGACTAGCGGGCTCCTCATATGGAGATACGCAGTATTTT
TRBJ2-1 TRBD2 NA TRBV4-2 CASSQDNSGTSGPYNEQFF TGTGCCAGCAGCCAAGACAACTCCGGGACTAGCGGCCCCTACAATGAGCAGTTCTTC
TRBJ2-2 NA NA TRBV11-3 CASSLDANTGELFF TGTGCCAGCAGCCTAGACGCGAACACCGGGGAGCTGTTTTTT
TRBJ2-1 NA NA TRBV7-9 CASTRGRDNEQFF TGTGCCAGCACTCGAGGCCGGGACAATGAGCAGTTCTTC
TRBJ2-7 NA NA TRBV20-1 CSASGGSYEQYF TGCAGTGCTAGTGGGGGGTCCTACGAGCAGTACTTC
TRBJ1-3 TRBD1 NA TRBV6-6 CASSYRGPGNTIYF TGTGCCAGCAGTTACAGGGGGCCAGGAAACACCATATATTTT
TRBJ1-4 NA NA TRBV7-8 CASSLGGAGSNEKLFF TGTGCCAGCAGCCTCGGGGGGGCGGGGAGTAATGAAAAACTGTTTTTT
TRBJ2-7 TRBD1 NA TRBV7-9 CASSQQGWGTGEQYF TGTGCCAGCAGCCAACAGGGGTGGGGTACTGGGGAGCAGTACTTC
TRBJ2-7 NA NA TRBV20-1 CSTWEFPKQYF TGCAGTACTTGGGAATTTCCCAAGCAGTACTTC
TRBJ1-3 NA NA TRBV28 CASSFDRSGNTIYF TGTGCCAGCAGTTTTGACAGATCTGGAAACACCATATATTTT
TRBJ1-2 TRBD1 NA TRBV7-9 CASTSTGADVGGYTF TGTGCCAGCACCTCAACAGGGGCCGACGTTGGTGGCTACACCTTC
TRBJ1-1 NA NA TRBV28 CASSRGGANTEAFF TGTGCCAGCAGTCGTGGGGGGGCGAACACTGAAGCTTTCTTT
TRBJ2-1 NA NA TRBV6-5 CATSKDFPPGNEQFF TGTGCCACCTCAAAAGACTTTCCTCCCGGGAATGAGCAGTTCTTC
TRBJ2-7 TRBD2 NA TRBV25-1 CASKAWASGLSSYEQYF TGTGCCAGCAAGGCTTGGGCTAGCGGGTTAAGCTCCTACGAGCAGTACTTC
TRBJ1-3 NA NA TRBV5-1 CASSLAVGSSSGNTIYF TGCGCCAGCAGCTTGGCCGTAGGGTCCAGCTCTGGAAACACCATATATTTT
TRBJ2-2 NA NA TRBV18 CASSPPSPANTGELFF TGTGCCAGCTCACCACCCTCGCCGGCGAACACCGGGGAGCTGTTTTTT
TRBJ1-1 TRBD1 NA TRBV28 CASSLTSTGKTEAFF TGTGCCAGCAGTTTAACCTCGACAGGGAAAACTGAAGCTTTCTTT